The T cell receptor beta chain described here comes from a study of response to subunit inactivated influenza vaccine. TCRdb re-analysed the RT-PCR reads in MiXCR, keeping a single row per CDR3 protein. The profile shows hundreds of thousands of distinct CDR3 sequences, approximately 24% of them singletons. CDR1 SGHKS and CDR2 YYEKEE come from the germline V gene (reference sequence). CDR3 length equals 14 residues. V gave up 1 base and J gave up 0 bases, with 5 bases separating them. The sequence was collected from a man between 50 and 59 years old who received an inactivated influenza vaccine. Material: CD4+ T cells sorted from PBMCs, obtained about 5 days after vaccination. This chain links TRBV5-5 with TRBJ1-3; D is unresolved. The CDR3 loop reads CASSLTASGNTIYF. CDR3 nucleotides: TGTGCCAGCAGCTTGACAGCCTCTGGAAACACCATATATTTT.